Below, one T cell receptor beta chain is given with its context. Per the germline V gene, CDR1 is MGHRA and CDR2 is YSYEKL. V gave up 2 bases and J gave up 6 bases; unmatched junction bases: 10. CDR3 length: 17 residues. These data originate in a study of OX40 agonist ivuxolimab in advanced cancers. Sequenced by immunoSEQ multiplex PCR; TCRdb stores in-frame clones only, minus some. The sample lists about 69,000 clones, 80% occurring once. This receptor was obtained from an adult with an advanced solid tumor such as melanoma, head and neck, liver or kidney cancer. Material: CD4+ or CD8+ T cells sorted from blood, obtained in a trial of the OX40 agonist ivuxolimab. The genes are TRBV4-1 and TRBJ1-6; 7 bases are a match to TRBD1. The CDR3 nucleotides are TGCGCCAGCAGCCAAAACTGGGCACAGGGGTCTAATTCACCCCTCCACTTT. The encoded protein is CASSQNWAQGSNSPLHF.